Following are 27 T cell receptor beta chains from one sample sequenced in a study of T cell repertoires in cytomegalovirus infection. Each CDR3 protein gets one entry after TCRdb re-called the reads with MiXCR. The top ten clones hold under 15% of a sample with 450,000 to 650,000 distinct CDR3 sequences, approximately 26% of them seen once. Sequenced: PBMCs. These receptors originate from a human donor in good health (CMV status not recorded). Some clones in this sample may be carry-over from other donors' samples.

The gene calls are TRBV10-3 and TRBJ2-4; 10 bases are a match to TRBD1. Germline CDR1 ENHRY, CDR2 SYGVKD. The trim removed 4 bases at V and 5 bases at J, leaving 5 bases unmatched. The CDR3 consists of 15 residues. The CDR3 spells CAISAGTGAENIQYF. The CDR3 region has the DNA TGTGCCATCAGTGCGGGGACAGGGGCGGAAAACATTCAGTACTTC.

The genes are TRBV20-1 and TRBJ2-3, with D perhaps matching TRBD2 (5 bases). CDR3 size: 13 residues. V was shortened by 0 bases and J by 2 bases, with 6 bases between the two germline ends. From germline, CDR1 is DFQATT and CDR2 SNEGSKA (reference sequence). The CDR3 DNA sequence: TGCAGTGCTAGAGAGGGAGCCACAGATACGCAGTATTTT. Protein product: CSAREGATDTQYF.

This clonotype was counted at least ten times. V and J are TRBV11-3 and TRBJ2-1; no definite D call. Germline CDR1 is SGHNT and CDR2 is YENEEA. V lost 5 bases and J 9 bases, leaving 8 bases between the germline ends. The CDR3 is 11 amino acids. The CDR3 is CASSDNGEQFF. Here the CDR3 DNA reads TGTGCCAGCAGCGACAACGGTGAGCAGTTCTTC.

The chain joins TRBV6-1 to TRBJ2-7, with D unresolved. The CDR3 runs to 12 residues. Germline CDR1 reads MNHNS; CDR2 reads SASEGT. Trimming stripped 5 bases from V and 1 base from J, with 6 bases between. CDR3 residues: CASSWTSYEQYV. The CDR3 nucleotides read TGTGCCAGCAGTTGGACGTCCTACGAGCAGTACGTC.

The chain carries TRBV14 and TRBJ2-5; 11 nucleotides align to TRBD2. The ends lost 6 bases at V and 7 bases at J; junction bases unmatched: 7. This CDR3 region has 14 residues. Germline CDR1 SGHDN, CDR2 FVKESK. DNA of the CDR3: TGTGCCAGCAGTCCTCGACTAGCGGGATGGACCCAGTACTTC. It is translated as CASSPRLAGWTQYF.

This clonotype was recorded a few times. V and J are TRBV7-2 and TRBJ2-7; D is unclear. Trimming took 3 bases from V and 0 from J, leaving 9 bases between them. Germline lookup yields CDR1 SGHTA and CDR2 FQGNSA. This CDR3 spans 14 amino acids. The CDR3 nucleotides read TGTGCCAGCAGCTTTTGGGTTAGCTCCTACGAGCAGTACTTC. Translating it yields CASSFWVSSYEQYF.

The V and J genes are TRBV7-9 and TRBJ2-7; D is unclear. The CDR3 spans 13 residues. Germline loops: CDR1 SEHNR, CDR2 FQNEAQ (reference sequence). V lost 3 bases to trimming and J lost 2 bases, with 8 bases between them. CDR3 nucleotides: TGTGCCAGCAGCTTTCTTGTAACCTACGAGCAGTACTTC. Translation gives CASSFLVTYEQYF. Using reference TRBV7-9 and TRBJ2-7 for the parts outside the CDR3, the full variable domain is DTGVSQNPRHKITKRGQNVTFRCDPISEHNRLYWYRQTLGQGPEFLTYFQNEAQLEKSRLLSDRFSAERPKGSFSTLEIQRTEQGDSAMYLCASSFLVTYEQYFGPGTRLTVT.

CDR3 DNA sequence: TGTGCCAGCAGCCCCACTTCGTCGGGATCCTACGAGCAGTACGTC. Translated, it gives CASSPTSSGSYEQYV. The chain links TRBV28 to TRBJ2-7; possibly TRBD2 for D (5 bases). The germline CDR1 and CDR2 sequences are MDHEN and SYDVKM. The CDR3 has 15 amino acids. Deletions cut 6 bases from V and 1 base from J, with 16 bases between.

V is TRBV4-3 and J is TRBJ2-1; a weak D match, TRBD1 (5 bases). Germline values: CDR1 LGHNA, CDR2 YSLEER. Between the trimmed V and J ends, which lost 3 bases and 7 bases, there was a span of 13 bases. The length of the CDR3 is 14 residues. CDR3 sequence: CASSQARVRNEQFF. The DNA for the CDR3 is TGCGCCAGCAGCCAGGCCAGGGTTCGGAATGAGCAGTTCTTC.

This rearrangement joins TRBV24-1 to TRBJ1-5; TRBD1 might be the D (5 bases). Trimming took 3 bases from V and 4 from J, leaving 9 bases between them. This CDR3 spans 14 amino acids. The germline V gene has CDR1 KGHDR and CDR2 SFDVKD. This CDR3 reads CATSDPGLNQPQHF. The CDR3 DNA sequence: TGTGCCACCAGTGATCCAGGGTTGAATCAGCCCCAGCATTTT.

J is TRBJ1-1 and V is TRBV14; a weak D match, TRBD1 (5 bases). The CDR3 spans 16 residues. Germline CDR1 is SGHDN and CDR2 is FVKESK. The ends were cut back, 0 bases at V and 5 bases at J, with 16 bases in the middle. The CDR3 DNA is TGTGCCAGCAGCCAAGACGAATTCAGGGTTAGGACTGAAGCTTTCTTT. As protein: CASSQDEFRVRTEAFF.

This clonotype was detected ten times or more. The chain recombines TRBV12-3 or TRBV12-4 with TRBJ1-5; TRBD1 matches at 8 bases. V lost 5 bases and J lost 4; bases outside the gene matches: 7. The CDR3 sequence is 15 residues long. The CDR3 DNA follows: TGTGCCAGCAGTCCCCAGGGGGCGTTGAATCAGCCCCAGCATTTT. It yields the protein CASSPQGALNQPQHF.

This clonotype was recorded many times. The chain recombines TRBV7-2 with TRBJ2-3; the D gene is possibly TRBD2 (5 bases). The CDR3 sequence is 14 residues long. V shed 7 bases and J shed 4 bases, with 15 bases lying between them. Germline-derived CDR1 and CDR2 are SGHTA and FQGNSA. CDR3 in amino acids: CASNAGPGADTQYF. The CDR3 nucleotides read TGTGCCAGCAACGCGGGTCCCGGGGCAGATACGCAGTATTTT. Based on the CDR3 plus reference TRBV7-2 and TRBJ2-3, the full variable domain is GAGVSQSPSNKVTEKGKDVELRCDPISGHTALYWYRQSLGQGLEFLIYFQGNSAPDKSGLPSDRFSAERTGGSVSTLTIQRTQQEDSAVYLCASNAGPGADTQYFGPGTRLTVL.

The CDR3 here is CAISDVLPTDTQYF. As DNA, the CDR3 is TGTGCCATCAGTGACGTACTCCCCACAGATACGCAGTATTTT. The chain recombines TRBV10-3 with TRBJ2-3; no clear D. Germline V gene lookup returns CDR1 ENHRY and CDR2 SYGVKD. V gave up 3 bases and J gave up 2 bases, with 9 bases separating them. CDR3 length: 14 residues.

Ten or more counts support this clonotype. The chain recombines TRBV7-2 with TRBJ2-3; D unresolved. The germline V and J ends were trimmed by 7 bases and 4 bases, with 15 bases remaining between them. Germline CDR1 reads SGHTA; CDR2 reads FQGNSA. This CDR3 contains 14 residues. CDR3 region: CASNSLASPDTQYF. The CDR3 coding sequence is TGTGCCAGCAACTCCCTTGCGAGTCCAGATACGCAGTATTTT. Full variable domain (remainder filled in from reference TRBV7-2 and TRBJ2-3): GAGVSQSPSNKVTEKGKDVELRCDPISGHTALYWYRQSLGQGLEFLIYFQGNSAPDKSGLPSDRFSAERTGGSVSTLTIQRTQQEDSAVYLCASNSLASPDTQYFGPGTRLTVL.

This clonotype was seen repeatedly, ten times or more. The V and J genes are TRBV24-1 and TRBJ2-1, with TRBD2 matching over 8 bases. V lost 2 bases, J lost 5 bases, and 4 bases stayed unmatched. The CDR3 extends over 15 amino acids. Germline assignment: CDR1 KGHDR and CDR2 SFDVKD. The CDR3 here is CATSDSTSGHNEQFF. The CDR3, as DNA: TGTGCCACCAGTGATTCAACTAGCGGACACAATGAGCAGTTCTTC.

This clonotype turned up a few times. This rearrangement joins TRBV2 to TRBJ2-1, with TRBD2 identical over 13 bases. Trimming cost V 6 bases and J 10 bases; bases outside gene matches: 9. The V gene's germline CDR1 is SNHLY and CDR2 FYNNEI. This CDR3 region has 15 residues. Here the CDR3 reads CASRAGLAGSGEQFF. CDR3 DNA: TGTGCCAGCAGAGCGGGACTAGCGGGGTCCGGGGAGCAGTTCTTC.

The chain is built from TRBV4-1 and TRBJ2-3; weak D call: TRBD1 (5 bases). There are 17 residues in the CDR3. Germline CDR1 is MGHRA and CDR2 is YSYEKL. The V gene lost 0 bases and the J gene lost 4 bases, with 17 bases spanning the gap. CDR3: CASSQDSDSDISDTQYF. The CDR3 DNA sequence: TGCGCCAGCAGCCAAGATAGTGACAGCGATATATCAGATACGCAGTATTTT.

J is TRBJ1-1 and V is TRBV3-1; 7 nucleotides agree with TRBD1. CDR1 is LGHDT, CDR2 YNNKEL, per germline (reference sequence). The CDR3 consists of 14 residues. Losses at the gene ends were 4 bases for V and 2 bases for J; bases not matched to a gene: 4. The CDR3 bases are TGTGCCAGCAGCCGGAAGGGGGCCAACACTGAAGCTTTCTTT. Amino acids: CASSRKGANTEAFF.

This clonotype was picked up many times. The V call is TRBV12-3 or TRBV12-4, the J call TRBJ2-7, with D perhaps given as TRBD1 or TRBD2 (6 bases each). V was shortened by 5 bases and J by 0 bases, with 17 bases between the two germline ends. The CDR3 contains 16 residues. In DNA form, the CDR3 reads TGTGCCAGCAGTCGGATGGGGGGCCCTAGCTCCTACGAGCAGTACGTC. Its translation is CASSRMGGPSSYEQYV.

This clonotype was seen repeatedly, ten times or more. The chain recombines TRBV7-2 with TRBJ1-3; no definite D call. Germline-derived CDR1 and CDR2 are SGHTA and FQGNSA. V gave up 0 bases and J gave up 1 base, with 16 bases separating them. The CDR3 spans 18 residues. Here the CDR3 DNA reads TGTGCCAGCAGCTTAGCGTTTGGGGAGTCTGCGTCTGGAAACACCATATATTTT. Translated, it gives CASSLAFGESASGNTIYF.

The chain uses TRBV27 and TRBJ2-1, with TRBD2 matching over 10 bases. The CDR3 loop spans 16 amino acids. CDR1 and CDR2 from the germline V gene are MNHEY and SMNVEV (reference sequence). V lost 8 bases and J lost 3; bases outside the gene matches: 10. CDR3 region: CASGEPSGSRYNEQFF. CDR3 nucleotide sequence: TGTGCCAGCGGAGAGCCTAGCGGGAGTCGCTACAATGAGCAGTTCTTC.

This clonotype was counted a few times. The gene calls are TRBV7-2 and TRBJ1-1, with D unresolved. The germline V gene encodes CDR1 SGHTA and CDR2 FQGNSA. V was trimmed by 1 base and J by 3 bases, leaving 12 bases between them. This CDR3 region has 15 residues. CDR3 residues: CASSLELPGDTEAFF. The CDR3 nucleotides are TGTGCCAGCAGCTTAGAACTCCCCGGGGACACTGAAGCTTTCTTT.

The V gene is TRBV4-3, the J gene TRBJ2-3; TRBD2 aligns across 12 bases. The CDR3 contains 18 residues. The germline V gene has CDR1 LGHNA and CDR2 YSLEER. The ends lost 1 base at V and 3 bases at J; junction bases unmatched: 8. For the CDR3, the DNA is TGCGCCAGCAGCCAAGCGGGGATCGGGACTAGCGGGACAGATACGCAGTATTTT. This codes for CASSQAGIGTSGTDTQYF.

The chain is built from TRBV5-5 and TRBJ2-5; the match to TRBD2 covers 7 bases. Germline values: CDR1 SGHKS, CDR2 YYEKEE (reference sequence). Trimming took 3 bases from V and 5 from J; bases not matched to a gene: 10. This CDR3 region has 15 residues. The CDR3 spells CASSSLAVTVETQYF. The DNA of the CDR3 is TGTGCCAGCAGCTCCCTAGCGGTGACGGTGGAGACCCAGTACTTC.

In this sample, this clonotype turned up many times. The J gene is TRBJ2-1, the V gene TRBV6-6; 11 bases match TRBD2. The CDR3 totals 20 residues. Germline CDR1 is MNHNY and CDR2 is SVGAGI (reference sequence). The ends lost 2 bases at V and 7 bases at J; junction bases unmatched: 19. The CDR3 sequence is CASSYPLSSGRALGVNEQFF. The DNA of the CDR3 is TGTGCCAGCAGTTACCCGCTAAGTAGCGGGAGGGCCCTCGGTGTTAATGAGCAGTTCTTC.

The rearrangement joins TRBV11-2 to TRBJ2-3, with TRBD2 matching 9 bases. Germline CDR1 and CDR2: SGHAT and FQNNGV. The trim removed 1 base at V and 3 bases at J, leaving 5 bases unmatched. The CDR3 spans 16 residues. CDR3 nucleotides: TGTGCCAGCAGCTTAGGGGTAGCGGGGGCGACAGATACGCAGTATTTT. Translation gives CASSLGVAGATDTQYF.